This TCR beta chain is drawn from a study of immune evolution from preneoplasia to lung adenocarcinoma. Between about 2014 and 2018, patients underwent resection in Japan or China. Histologic diagnosis was independently verified by two lung pathologists. After pathologic assessment, macro-dissection selected premalignant or tumor cells for extraction. Trimming pared 2 bases from V and 11 bases from J, leaving 22 bases between. The CDR3 sequence is 14 residues long. CDR1 GTSNPN and CDR2 SVGIG come from the germline V gene (reference sequence). This table comes from immunoSEQ multiplex PCR, and its TCRdb copy is limited to in-frame clones, with some not included. The data show around 14,000 clones, 81% seen once. Details on this clone: Its target is not known.

Study-level findings and limits: Later-stage lesions seemingly showed higher T cell density and diversity than normal lung.

The chain has TRBV30 and TRBJ2-7; the D is unclear. The source of this sequence is a person aged 60-79 years with lung adenocarcinoma. Sequenced material: FFPE minimally invasive lung adenocarcinoma tissue. The CDR3 sequence: CAWSLGTYGAGEYF. The CDR3 nucleotides read TGTGCCTGGAGTTTGGGAACCTACGGCGCCGGAGAGTACTTC.